Described below is a single TCR beta chain sequence and its context. Its antigen has not been determined. No much larger clonotype is one base removed from it; base qualities were not supplied. This entry is derived from a study of shared clonotypes between healthy human individuals (dated by TCRdb to the early 2020s). Turning to the overall study: Two women and three men aged 18 to 49 years were included in the cohort. To increase sequencing depth and limit assay-specific biases, TCR repertoire library preparation and sequencing were carried out by different laboratories using diverse techniques. Per donor, three plates each were used for CD4 naive and CD4 memory, two for CD8 naive, and one for CD8 memory. Between about 0.8 and 9 billion PBMCs per donor were obtained by leukapheresis. To estimate repertoire size and how much clonotype sharing occurs between individuals, the study deeply sequenced the blood TCR repertoires of five healthy adults. What the study reported, not specific to this receptor: The genetic and exposure-history diversity represented was limited by the small number of donors. Larger estimated clonotype richness was generally found for naive subsets than for memory subsets. Rarefaction of sorted-subset datasets indicated incomplete sequencing despite the large sequencing depth. Only blood was sampled, and tissue TCR repertoires likely differ from those in blood. Clonotypes shared by all four sorted-subset donors showed higher generation probabilities than non-shared clonotypes. Based on pairwise subsampling, the degree of clonotype sharing among donors was expected to be affected by sequencing depth. About 5% of naive CD4, 3.5% of naive CD8, 2% to 2.5% of memory CD4, and roughly 0.4% of memory CD8 clonotypes were shared across a few donors.

The donors were healthy, HIV-negative adults with no recently reported acute infections or vaccinations. All donors were Caucasian adults living in Nashville, Tennessee, USA. Magnetic negative selection was used to enrich CD4+ T cells, after which naive cells were positively selected on CD45RA and the negative fraction became the memory subset. Blood was collected by leukapheresis, and PBMCs were isolated by Ficoll-Histopaque density gradient centrifugation and then cryopreserved in liquid nitrogen vapor phase. Analytical flow cytometry was used to check the purity and quantity of every magnetically sorted T cell population. Each sorted fraction had its genomic DNA isolated and then quantified by UV absorbance on a Nanodrop 2000c. Using the deep immunoSEQ assay, multiplex PCR amplified TCR CDR3 regions from genomic DNA. Genomic DNA extracted from each cell subset was distributed evenly over all wells of several immunoSEQ 96-well plates, and each plate served as one replicate. For sorted subsets, around 200 ng genomic DNA, equal to 30,000 to 35,000 T cell genomes, was loaded into each replicate PCR. Purified libraries were quantified with a Qubit 3.0 fluorometer, sized on a Bioanalyzer 2100, and re-quantified with the KAPA Library Quantification kit. Every immunoSEQ 96-well plate was sequenced on a dedicated single-read 150-cycle Illumina NextSeq 550 flow cell. As for the authors' bioinformatics: The immunoSEQ output contained only junctional sequences without quality scores, so filtering could not match that applied to full-length reads. To assign V/J genes and CDR3, sequences were annotated against IMGT germline references using PyIR, a Python wrapper for IgBLAST v1.9. Reads were removed for weak V/J assignments (E-value above 1e-6), missing CDR3, stop codons, out-of-frame junctions, or ambiguous translated residues. V3J clonotypes were defined as sequences sharing the same inferred V gene, J gene, and CDR3 amino acid sequence. Percentage overlap between repertoires was calculated by dividing the number of shared unique clonotypes by the size of the smaller repertoire. Richness of each repertoire was evaluated using RTK rarefaction, the Chao1 estimator, and Recon v2.1 estimates of unobserved clonotypes. OLGA was used to compute generation probabilities for all TCRbeta clonotypes that the gDNA method yielded from a few donors. TCRdb's version of the immuneACCESS table is confined to in-frame rearrangements and falls short of the full clone set. An unresolved V gene accounts for under half of the shortfall where checked; the remainder is of unknown origin. From that table come the V and J calls and clone size; the DNA was used to work out D and trimming. The table for this sample lists approximately 340,000 clones; less than 75% of them were counted only once. Around 9.3% of the sample is in the top ten clones.

This receptor was identified in a man between 25 and 39 years old in good health. The sequencing input was memory CD4+ T cells sorted from blood. This specimen's cell subset or site label, per the study, means: CD45RA-negative fraction.

This receptor has the CDR3 CASSSPPTGALQETQYF. Read as DNA, the sequence is TGTGCCAGCAGCTCGCCCCCAACGGGAGCCCTCCAAGAGACCCAGTACTTC. The chain joins TRBV5-6 to TRBJ2-5, with a tentative D gene TRBD2 over 6 matching bases. V was cut back by 3 bases and J by 1 base, leaving a gap of 19 bases between them. According to the germline V gene, CDR1 reads SGHDT and CDR2 reads YYEEEE. From the cysteine through the phenylalanine, the CDR3 covers 17 amino acids. The entry retains the CDR3 DNA only, 51 bases that are in frame from base 1.